The sequence of this TCR beta chain was determined in a study of cytomegalovirus exposure and HLA in healthy donors. The primer mix had 60 Vbeta and 13 Jbeta primers. Only in-frame clones appear in the TCRdb table, and some are missing; sequencing was by immunoSEQ multiplex PCR. Found here are 150,000 or so clones, 70% to 90% of them singletons; the top ten hold roughly 0.69%. V lost 7 bases, J lost 2 bases, and 18 bases lay in between. This CDR3 has 15 residues. Germline CDR1 SEHNR, CDR2 FQNEAQ (reference sequence). The sequenced sample consisted of PBMCs. The genes are TRBV7-9 and TRBJ2-7; D is uncertain. The TCR comes from a woman aged 18-29 years in good health and CMV-seronegative. CDR3 nucleotide sequence: TGTGCCAGCACTTCTCTACTAAGGATTCCCTACGAGCAGTACTTC. Protein product: CASTSLLRIPYEQYF.